The 30 T cell receptor beta chains in this list originate from one sample, sequenced in a study of shared clonotypes between healthy human individuals (dated by TCRdb to the early 2020s). Receptor libraries were prepared by the immunoSEQ multiplex PCR assay. What TCRdb holds here is the immuneACCESS table cut down to in-frame rearrangements. Part of the clones is not present; checked against another copy, under half of the missing clones reflect an unresolved V gene, and the others are unexplained. Present in this sample are some 1.1 million clones, approximately 77% of which were seen just once. Together, the top ten hold about 0.89% of the sample. The source material was memory CD4+ T cells from PBMCs. What this sample's cell subset or site label stands for: CD45RA-negative fraction. Receptors originate from a man between 18 and 35 years old in good health. Some clones in this sample may be carry-over from other donors' samples.

The chain joins TRBV5-1 to TRBJ1-1; D gene unclear. The CDR3 covers 14 residues. The germline V gene encodes CDR1 SGHRS and CDR2 YFSETQ. Trimming pared 3 bases from V and 3 bases from J, leaving 12 bases between. CDR3 sequence: CASSSSGWDTEAFF. For the CDR3, the DNA is TGCGCCAGCAGCTCCTCGGGATGGGACACTGAAGCTTTCTTT.

Comments on this clone: Here the CDR3 omits its conserved ending phenylalanine or tryptophan, so a read error is the likely source. The V gene is TRBV30, the J gene TRBJ1-1; D unresolved. Germline loops: CDR1 GTSNPN, CDR2 SVGIG (reference sequence). This CDR3 contains 11 residues. Trimming took 1 base from V and 5 from J, leaving 5 bases between them. CDR3 loop: CAWSDVTEAFL. The CDR3 DNA is TGTGCCTGGAGTGATGTAACTGAAGCTTTCCTT.

The chain has TRBV27 and TRBJ1-5, with no clear D. The CDR3 has 17 residues. Trimming stripped 2 bases from V and 0 bases from J, with 14 bases between. In germline, CDR1 is MNHEY, CDR2 SMNVEV (reference sequence). CDR3 bases: TGTGCCAGCAGTTTACGGGCAGACGCTTATAGCAATCAGCCCCAGCATTTT. It is translated as CASSLRADAYSNQPQHF.

V gene TRBV7-8 combines with J gene TRBJ2-2; D might be TRBD1 or TRBD2, each matching 5 bases. The CDR3 is 13 residues long. The germline gives CDR1 SGHVS, CDR2 FQNEAQ. V lost 5 bases, J lost 5 bases, and 9 bases lay in between. CDR3 sequence: CASSRDGTGELFF. The CDR3, as DNA: TGTGCCAGCAGCCGGGACGGTACCGGGGAGCTGTTTTTT.

The chain carries TRBV5-1 and TRBJ1-1; D is unresolved. The CDR3 is made up of 15 amino acids. V gave up 0 bases and J gave up 11 bases, with 20 bases separating them. Germline CDR1 SGHRS, CDR2 YFSETQ. The CDR3 loop reads CASSLDPGWSGSAFF. The CDR3 DNA is TGCGCCAGCAGCTTGGACCCAGGTTGGTCAGGTTCGGCTTTCTTT.

The rearrangement uses TRBV6-5 and TRBJ1-4, with D possibly TRBD1 on 5 matching bases. The CDR3 runs to 14 residues. The germline CDR1 and CDR2 sequences are MNHEY and SVGAGI. Between the trimmed V and J ends, which lost 0 bases and 7 bases, there was a span of 9 bases. The DNA of the CDR3 is TGTGCCAGCAGTTACTCGTCTGGGACTGAAAAACTGTTTTTT. It yields the protein CASSYSSGTEKLFF.

This sequence joins TRBV7-2 and TRBJ1-3, with D possibly TRBD1 on 5 matching bases. The CDR3 loop spans 13 amino acids. The V end was cut by 4 bases, the J end by 8 bases, with 12 bases between. The germline CDR1 and CDR2 sequences are SGHTA and FQGNSA. The CDR3 DNA reads TGTGCCAGCAGCTCAGGGTGGAGGGACACCATATATTTT. Translated: CASSSGWRDTIYF.

The V and J genes are TRBV18 and TRBJ1-2, with a tentative D call TRBD1 (5 bases). V lost 3 bases and J 4 bases, leaving 12 bases between the germline ends. This CDR3 has 14 amino acids. Germline lookup yields CDR1 KGHSH and CDR2 LQKENI. The CDR3 loop is CASSPTGTIYGYTF. As DNA, the CDR3 is TGTGCCAGCTCACCCACCGGGACGATCTATGGCTACACCTTC.

V and J are TRBV10-3 and TRBJ1-2; 9 bases are a match to TRBD1. V dropped 4 bases and J dropped 4; count of bases not matched to a gene: 4. Germline V gene data show CDR1 as ENHRY and CDR2 as SYGVKD. There are 14 residues in the CDR3. CDR3 bases: TGTGCCATCAGTGGGGACAGGGAGGGCTATGGCTACACCTTC. It is translated as CAISGDREGYGYTF.

This sequence joins TRBV27 and TRBJ1-2; TRBD1 matches at 11 bases. This CDR3 comprises 14 residues. Germline V lookup: CDR1 MNHEY, CDR2 SMNVEV (reference sequence). Losses at the gene ends were 4 bases for V and 8 bases for J; bases not matched to a gene: 6. This chain's CDR3 is CASSSFGTGGGYTF. The CDR3 bases are TGTGCCAGCAGTTCCTTCGGGACAGGGGGAGGCTACACCTTC.

The genes are TRBV28 and TRBJ1-4, with D unresolved. V was trimmed by 5 bases and J by 8 bases, leaving 24 bases between them. Germline V gene lookup returns CDR1 MDHEN and CDR2 SYDVKM. CDR3 size: 17 residues. The CDR3 region is CASSPREGDLLGEKLFF. The CDR3 coding sequence is TGTGCCAGCAGTCCCCGGGAAGGAGACCTTTTGGGAGAAAAACTGTTTTTT.

This clone was seen once. This chain joins TRBV5-1 and TRBJ2-7, with 7 nucleotides matching TRBD1. V was clipped by 6 bases and J by 3 bases; unmatched bases: 9. Germline values: CDR1 SGHRS, CDR2 YFSETQ. The CDR3 spans 14 residues. Here the CDR3 reads CASTQGQFYYEQYF. For the CDR3, the DNA is TGCGCCAGCACACAGGGACAGTTTTACTACGAGCAGTACTTC.

V usage is TRBV7-2 and J usage is TRBJ1-1; D gene ambiguous. The length of the CDR3 is 13 residues. V shed 9 bases and J shed 4 bases, with 15 bases lying between them. CDR1 is SGHTA, CDR2 FQGNSA, per germline. CDR3 sequence: CARGAGGSTEAFF. CDR3 DNA sequence: TGTGCCAGGGGAGCGGGAGGGTCCACTGAAGCTTTCTTT.

This chain uses TRBV2 with TRBJ2-3; perhaps TRBD1 as D (5 bases). The CDR3 is made up of 12 amino acids. V was cut by 10 bases and J by 5 bases, with 13 bases left in between. Germline V gives CDR1 SNHLY, CDR2 FYNNEI. The CDR3 nucleotides are TGTGCCACTCAGGGTGACGGAGATACGCAGTATTTT. This translates into CATQGDGDTQYF.

The chain is built from TRBV28 and TRBJ2-7; D perhaps matches TRBD1 (5 bases). The V gene lost 5 bases and the J gene lost 7 bases, with 21 bases spanning the gap. Germline CDR1 is MDHEN and CDR2 is SYDVKM. The CDR3 spans 15 residues. CDR3 in DNA: TGTGCCAGCAGTCCCATAGGGGTCCCCCCGTGGGAGCAGTACTTC. Its translation: CASSPIGVPPWEQYF. Based on the CDR3 plus reference TRBV28 and TRBJ2-7, the full variable domain is DVKVTQSSRYLVKRTGEKVFLECVQDMDHENMFWYRQDPGLGLRLIYFSYDVKMKEKGDIPEGYSVSREKKERFSLILESASTNQTSMYLCASSPIGVPPWEQYFGPGTRLTVT.

The chain carries TRBV29-1 and TRBJ1-2, with 7 positions matching TRBD1. CDR1 is SQVTM and CDR2 is ANQGSEA in the germline V gene. The CDR3 length is 13 residues. Trimming removed 5 bases from V and 2 bases from J; junction bases left unmatched: 5. CDR3 coding DNA: TGCAGCGTTCTGCAACAGGGGAACTATGGCTACACCTTC. The encoded protein is CSVLQQGNYGYTF.

The CDR3 coding sequence is TGCGCCAGCAGCTTGGGAGGGATCAGCAACACTGAAGCTTTCTTT. This sequence encodes CASSLGGISNTEAFF. V usage is TRBV5-1 and J usage is TRBJ1-1; D gene uncertain. Between the trimmed V and J ends, which lost 0 bases and 2 bases, there was a span of 11 bases. The germline V gene encodes CDR1 SGHRS and CDR2 YFSETQ. The CDR3 has 15 amino acids.

In its sample, this clone was seen a few times. Here the CDR3 DNA reads TGCGCCAGCAGCGGAACAGGGATTCAGCAGTACTTC. Translation: CASSGTGIQQYF. V is TRBV5-1 and J is TRBJ2-7; D is perhaps TRBD1 (6 bases). The germline V and J ends were trimmed by 4 bases and 8 bases, with 13 bases remaining between them. The CDR3 contains 12 residues. Germline V lookup: CDR1 SGHRS, CDR2 YFSETQ.

V usage is TRBV7-8 and J usage is TRBJ2-5, with 7 bases lining up with TRBD2. The J call is uncertain, as TRBJ2-7 better fits the DNA end. This CDR3 comprises 17 residues. Germline assignment: CDR1 SGHVS and CDR2 FQNEAQ. The CDR3 protein is CASSTQSGTGSSYEQYF. The CDR3 bases are TGTGCCAGCAGCACACAAAGCGGGACGGGCAGCTCCTACGAGCAGTACTTC.

This sequence joins TRBV30 and TRBJ2-3; D uncertain. The germline V gene encodes CDR1 GTSNPN and CDR2 SVGIG (reference sequence). The length of the CDR3 is 15 residues. Trimming pared 2 bases from V and 7 bases from J, leaving 19 bases between. The CDR3 DNA is TGTGCCTGGAGTCCGAAAGGGAAAGGGTTGAATACGCAGTATTTT. Residues: CAWSPKGKGLNTQYF.

This clone turned up a few times. The chain employs TRBV30 and TRBJ2-7; D is possibly TRBD2 (6 bases). V lost 3 bases and J lost 6, with 15 bases in between. Germline V CDR1 and CDR2: GTSNPN, SVGIG (reference sequence). This CDR3 has 13 amino acids. This chain's CDR3 is CAWRGGQGPEQYF. Written as DNA, the CDR3 is TGTGCCTGGAGAGGAGGGCAGGGCCCCGAGCAGTACTTC.

CDR3 bases: TGTGCCAGCAGCCTGGGACTAGCGGGGAACACCTACGAGCAGTACTTC. Its protein is CASSLGLAGNTYEQYF. The chain recombines TRBV7-8 with TRBJ2-7, with 13 positions matching TRBD2. Germline loops: CDR1 SGHVS, CDR2 FQNEAQ. The CDR3 loop spans 16 amino acids. The ends lost 5 bases at V and 2 bases at J; junction bases unmatched: 6. Full variable domain (outside the CDR3, taken from reference TRBV7-8 and TRBJ2-7): GAGVSQSPRYKVAKRGQDVALRCDPISGHVSLFWYQQALGQGPEFLTYFQNEAQLDKSGLPSDRFFAERPEGSVSTLKIQRTQQEDSAVYLCASSLGLAGNTYEQYFGPGTRLTVT.

The sample holds one count of this clone. The chain has TRBV6-1 and TRBJ2-5, with D perhaps matching TRBD2 (6 bases). In germline, CDR1 is MNHNS, CDR2 SASEGT. The CDR3 is 15 residues long. V lost 2 bases and J 5 bases, leaving 15 bases between the germline ends. CDR3 nucleotide sequence: TGTGCCAGCAGTGAAAATTCGCAGCGGGTGGAGACCCAGTACTTC. This codes for CASSENSQRVETQYF.

About this clone: Other DNA sequences in this specimen translate into the identical CDR3. The V and J genes are TRBV6-6 and TRBJ2-5; weak D call: TRBD1 (5 bases). Germline CDR1 is MNHNY and CDR2 is SVGAGI (reference sequence). The CDR3 is 14 residues long. V was trimmed by 2 bases and J by 1 base, leaving 8 bases between them. CDR3 sequence reads: CASSYPGIQETQYF. In nucleotides, the CDR3 is TGTGCCAGCAGTTACCCAGGGATCCAAGAGACCCAGTACTTC.

On this clone itself: A far larger clone differs by one base, so this is likely a read error. The chain links TRBV2 to TRBJ1-2, with 7 bases matching TRBD1. V lost 2 bases, J lost 4 bases, and 1 base stayed unmatched. The CDR3 sequence is 13 residues long. CDR1 and CDR2 (germline): SNHLY, FYNNEI. The CDR3 sequence: CASSETGAYGYTF. The CDR3 coding sequence is TGTGCCAGCAGTGAAACAGGGGCCTATGGCTACACCTTC. The full variable domain, its missing parts supplied by reference TRBV2 and TRBJ1-2, is EPEVTQTPSHQVTQMGQEVILRCVPISNHLYFYWYRQILGQKVEFLVSFYNNEISEKSEIFDDQFSVERPDGSNFTLKIRSTKLEDSAMYFCASSETGAYGYTFGSGTRLTVV.

This clone was counted once. V usage is TRBV5-1 and J usage is TRBJ2-1; D is undetermined. CDR1 is SGHRS and CDR2 is YFSETQ in the germline V gene. The V and J ends lost 0 bases and 5 bases respectively, with 9 bases between them. The CDR3 loop spans 14 amino acids. The CDR3 region has the DNA TGCGCCAGCAGCTTGGCCAGTAGAGACAATGAGCAGTTCTTC. Protein: CASSLASRDNEQFF.

This clone has only one observation. The chain recombines TRBV4-2 with TRBJ2-3; D gene ambiguous. V lost 3 bases, J lost 0 bases, and 10 bases lay in between. The V gene's germline CDR1 is LGHNA and CDR2 YNFKEQ. CDR3 length: 15 amino acids. The CDR3 coding sequence is TGTGCCAGCAGCCACGGACGGCTTAGCACAGATACGCAGTATTTT. Its protein is CASSHGRLSTDTQYF.

This clone was picked up one time. This same CDR3 is encoded by further DNA sequences in the sample. The chain links TRBV5-4 to TRBJ1-1; D remains ambiguous. The V end lost 2 bases, the J end lost 1 base, and 9 bases lay between the germline ends. CDR3 length equals 14 residues. Per the germline V gene, CDR1 is SGHNT and CDR2 is YYREEE (reference sequence). CDR3 sequence (DNA): TGTGCCAGCAGCTTAGTGGCAGGGAACACTGAAGCTTTCTTT. This translates into CASSLVAGNTEAFF.

To note about this clone: Additional DNA sequences in this sample encode the identical CDR3. The CDR3 region has the DNA TGTGCCAGCTCACCGGACAGGGGGAACCAGCCCCAGCATTTT. As protein: CASSPDRGNQPQHF. The V call is TRBV18, the J call TRBJ1-5; 10 nucleotides match TRBD1. CDR3 length equals 14 residues. Unmatched junction bases numbered 3, after V lost 3 bases and J lost 7 bases. Germline V CDR1 and CDR2: KGHSH, LQKENI.

The CDR3 sequence is CASSLGIAQGNTEAFF. The DNA for the CDR3 is TGCGCCAGCAGCTTGGGAATAGCGCAAGGTAACACTGAAGCTTTCTTT. The gene calls are TRBV5-1 and TRBJ1-1, with D unresolved. With 0 bases removed from V and 2 bases from J, the gap between germline ends came to 14 bases. Germline CDR1 is SGHRS and CDR2 is YFSETQ. This CDR3 contains 16 residues. The full variable domain, its missing parts supplied by reference TRBV5-1 and TRBJ1-1, is KAGVTQTPRYLIKTRGQQVTLSCSPISGHRSVSWYQQTPGQGLQFLFEYFSETQRNKGNFPGRFSGRQFSNSRSEMNVSTLELGDSALYLCASSLGIAQGNTEAFFGQGTRLTVV.